The T cell receptor delta chain under discussion was sequenced for a study of delta chains in infants with herpesvirus infections. Whole-study context: Infants infected with CMV after birth were searched for public fetal Vdelta1/Vgamma8 clonotype.

Germline loops: CDR1 TSWWSYY, CDR2 QGS. V gave up 2 bases and J gave up 2 bases, with 21 bases separating them. The CDR3 covers 18 residues. TCR cDNA was made from PBMC RNA with gamma- and delta-chain-specific primers. TCRdb fed the RT-PCR reads to CATT. The sample lists more than 2,500 delta-chain clones, under 50% seen once, with approximately 5% in the top ten. Study observations and caveats: A few infants infected before 120 days plus one congenital case had the public Vdelta1 clonotype.

This clone rates as large (0.1 to 1%). Its antigen is unknown. The receptor was derived from a human donor who was a Ugandan infant, either HIV-exposed or HIV-unexposed (not recorded which). Specimen: peripheral blood, collected at time point 4 of longitudinal follow-up. The rearrangement links TRDV1 to TRDJ1; D possibly corresponds to TRDD3 (5 bases). Written as DNA, the CDR3 is TGTGCTCTTGGGGAATGTCGTAAAATGGGGAGAGGGACCGATAAACTCATCTTT. It is translated as CALGECRKMGRGTDKLIF.